A selection of T cell receptor beta chains follows, all from one sample in a study of blood T cell repertoires in COVID-19. Only in-frame clones appear in the TCRdb table, and some are missing; sequencing was by immunoSEQ multiplex PCR. This table holds under 200,000 clones, 70% to 90% found once. Material for sequencing was peripheral blood. The receptors derive from a woman aged 65 to 85 with acute or convalescent COVID-19. CDR3s include the opening cysteine and the closing phenylalanine or tryptophan. Each record gives: J gene, D gene, V gene, clone size, CDR3 protein, CDR3 DNA. A D gene is named only where the DNA matches it firmly. Part of the rows lack a size; the others show once, few, many or a class for expanded clones.

j_call: TRBJ1-2
d_call: NA
v_call: TRBV18
clone_size: NA
cdr3_aa: CASSQRNYGYTF
cdr3_nt: TGTGCCAGCTCACAACGGAACTATGGCTACACCTTC

j_call: TRBJ1-1
d_call: NA
v_call: TRBV19
clone_size: NA
cdr3_aa: CASSTGMNTEAFF
cdr3_nt: TGTGCCAGTAGTACGGGAATGAACACTGAAGCTTTCTTT

j_call: TRBJ1-4
d_call: NA
v_call: TRBV4-3
clone_size: NA
cdr3_aa: CASSQGGRTNEKLFF
cdr3_nt: TGCGCCAGCAGCCAGGGAGGAAGAACTAATGAAAAACTGTTTTTT

j_call: TRBJ2-5
d_call: TRBD2
v_call: TRBV4-3
clone_size: once
cdr3_aa: CASSPLAGRETQYF
cdr3_nt: TGCGCCAGCAGCCCTCTAGCGGGAAGGGAGACCCAGTACTTC

j_call: TRBJ2-7
d_call: TRBD1
v_call: TRBV28
clone_size: NA
cdr3_aa: CASSPGGTGREQYF
cdr3_nt: TGTGCCAGCAGTCCCGGCGGGACAGGGAGGGAGCAGTACTTC

j_call: TRBJ1-1
d_call: NA
v_call: TRBV2
clone_size: NA
cdr3_aa: CASSSIPNTEAFF
cdr3_nt: TGTGCCAGCAGTTCTATCCCGAACACTGAAGCTTTCTTT

j_call: TRBJ2-7
d_call: TRBD2
v_call: TRBV18
clone_size: NA
cdr3_aa: CASSAGGNPYEQYF
cdr3_nt: TGTGCCAGCTCGGCGGGGGGGAATCCCTACGAGCAGTACTTC

j_call: TRBJ1-5
d_call: TRBD1
v_call: TRBV6-2/TRBV6-3
clone_size: NA
cdr3_aa: CASSYSTGVNQPQHF
cdr3_nt: TGTGCCAGCAGTTACTCCACAGGGGTCAATCAGCCCCAGCATTTT

j_call: TRBJ2-6
d_call: TRBD1
v_call: TRBV6-2/TRBV6-3
clone_size: NA
cdr3_aa: CASSPSGTGASGANVLTF
cdr3_nt: TGTGCCAGCAGTCCCTCCGGGACAGGGGCCTCTGGGGCCAACGTCCTGACTTTC

j_call: TRBJ2-7
d_call: TRBD1
v_call: TRBV19
clone_size: NA
cdr3_aa: CASSTGQGRAEQYF
cdr3_nt: TGTGCCAGTAGTACAGGACAGGGAAGGGCCGAGCAGTACTTC

j_call: TRBJ1-2
d_call: TRBD1
v_call: TRBV23-1
clone_size: NA
cdr3_aa: CASSHSFGQGLYGYTF
cdr3_nt: TGCGCCAGCAGTCACTCCTTTGGACAGGGACTCTATGGCTACACCTTC

j_call: TRBJ2-2
d_call: TRBD2
v_call: TRBV10-2
clone_size: NA
cdr3_aa: CASRPQRGGTGELFF
cdr3_nt: TGCGCCAGCCGACCCCAGCGGGGGGGAACCGGGGAGCTGTTTTTT

j_call: TRBJ1-6
d_call: TRBD1
v_call: TRBV7-9
clone_size: few
cdr3_aa: CASSLGQGSPLHF
cdr3_nt: TGTGCCAGCAGCTTAGGACAGGGTTCACCCCTCCACTTT

j_call: TRBJ1-6
d_call: NA
v_call: TRBV19
clone_size: NA
cdr3_aa: CASSIHHGTDSPLHF
cdr3_nt: TGTGCCAGTAGTATCCATCATGGTACGGATTCACCCCTCCACTTT

j_call: TRBJ1-1
d_call: NA
v_call: TRBV14
clone_size: NA
cdr3_aa: CASSQVERRNTEAFF
cdr3_nt: TGTGCCAGCAGCCAAGTAGAAAGGAGGAACACTGAAGCTTTCTTT

j_call: TRBJ1-2
d_call: NA
v_call: TRBV18
clone_size: NA
cdr3_aa: CASSSAGLNYGYTF
cdr3_nt: TGTGCCAGCTCATCTGCGGGACTGAACTATGGCTACACCTTC

j_call: TRBJ1-5
d_call: TRBD1
v_call: TRBV6-2/TRBV6-3
clone_size: NA
cdr3_aa: CASSYAGTGGNQPQHF
cdr3_nt: TGTGCCAGCAGTTACGCCGGGACAGGGGGCAATCAGCCCCAGCATTTT

j_call: TRBJ1-2
d_call: TRBD1
v_call: TRBV18
clone_size: NA
cdr3_aa: CASSPLDRGVGGYTF
cdr3_nt: TGTGCCAGCTCACCCCTGGACAGGGGGGTTGGAGGCTACACCTTC

j_call: TRBJ1-1
d_call: NA
v_call: TRBV2
clone_size: once
cdr3_aa: CASSESGFGTEAFF
cdr3_nt: TGTGCCAGCAGTGAATCGGGATTCGGCACTGAAGCTTTCTTT

j_call: TRBJ1-5
d_call: NA
v_call: TRBV4-1
clone_size: NA
cdr3_aa: CASSQEQGRQPQHF
cdr3_nt: TGCGCCAGCAGCCAAGAGCAGGGAAGGCAGCCCCAGCATTTT

j_call: TRBJ1-2
d_call: NA
v_call: TRBV18
clone_size: NA
cdr3_aa: CASSPDSKGGYTF
cdr3_nt: TGTGCCAGCTCACCCGACAGCAAAGGAGGCTACACCTTC

j_call: TRBJ1-1
d_call: NA
v_call: TRBV10-3
clone_size: once
cdr3_aa: CAISERGGEGSEAFF
cdr3_nt: TGTGCCATCAGTGAGCGCGGGGGGGAGGGCTCTGAAGCTTTCTTT

j_call: TRBJ2-7
d_call: NA
v_call: TRBV23-1
clone_size: few
cdr3_aa: CASSQSVFHEQYF
cdr3_nt: TGCGCCAGCAGTCAATCCGTATTCCACGAGCAGTACTTC

j_call: TRBJ1-5
d_call: NA
v_call: TRBV20-1
clone_size: once
cdr3_aa: CSARQGQPQHF
cdr3_nt: TGCAGTGCTAGACAGGGGCAGCCCCAGCATTTT

j_call: TRBJ2-1
d_call: TRBD2
v_call: TRBV6-1
clone_size: NA
cdr3_aa: CASSEETSGWYNEQFF
cdr3_nt: TGTGCCAGCAGTGAAGAGACTAGCGGGTGGTACAATGAGCAGTTCTTC

j_call: TRBJ1-2
d_call: NA
v_call: TRBV4-2
clone_size: few
cdr3_aa: CASSQDGRAGSYGYTF
cdr3_nt: TGTGCCAGCAGCCAAGATGGGCGGGCCGGGTCCTATGGCTACACCTTC

j_call: TRBJ1-1
d_call: TRBD1
v_call: TRBV5-1
clone_size: NA
cdr3_aa: CASSWTGRPEAFF
cdr3_nt: TGCGCCAGCAGCTGGACAGGGAGGCCTGAAGCTTTCTTT

j_call: TRBJ2-7
d_call: NA
v_call: TRBV5-4
clone_size: once
cdr3_aa: CASSLAGGNEQYF
cdr3_nt: TGTGCCAGCAGCTTGGCGGGGGGCAACGAGCAGTACTTC

j_call: TRBJ2-2
d_call: TRBD2
v_call: TRBV6-2/TRBV6-3
clone_size: NA
cdr3_aa: CASSLRGLAANTGELFF
cdr3_nt: TGTGCCAGCAGTTTGAGGGGACTAGCGGCGAACACCGGGGAGCTGTTTTTT

j_call: TRBJ1-4
d_call: NA
v_call: TRBV19
clone_size: NA
cdr3_aa: CASSRWTNEKLFF
cdr3_nt: TGTGCCAGTAGTAGGTGGACAAATGAAAAACTGTTTTTT

j_call: TRBJ1-2
d_call: NA
v_call: TRBV7-9
clone_size: few
cdr3_aa: CASSLTANYGYTF
cdr3_nt: TGTGCCAGCAGCTTGACAGCTAACTATGGCTACACCTTC

j_call: TRBJ2-7
d_call: TRBD1
v_call: TRBV19
clone_size: NA
cdr3_aa: CASSKGQGGSHEQYF
cdr3_nt: TGTGCCAGTAGTAAGGGACAGGGGGGTTCCCACGAGCAGTACTTC

j_call: TRBJ1-5
d_call: TRBD1
v_call: TRBV7-9
clone_size: NA
cdr3_aa: CASSLFGTDQPQHF
cdr3_nt: TGTGCCAGCAGCTTATTTGGGACAGATCAGCCCCAGCATTTT

j_call: TRBJ2-2
d_call: NA
v_call: TRBV5-1
clone_size: NA
cdr3_aa: CASSQAGGEAGELFF
cdr3_nt: TGCGCCAGCAGCCAAGCAGGAGGGGAGGCCGGGGAGCTGTTTTTT

j_call: TRBJ1-2
d_call: NA
v_call: TRBV6-5
clone_size: NA
cdr3_aa: CASSYSRLVLGYGYTF
cdr3_nt: TGTGCCAGCAGTTATTCTAGACTGGTCCTGGGCTATGGCTACACCTTC

j_call: TRBJ1-6
d_call: TRBD1
v_call: TRBV5-1
clone_size: NA
cdr3_aa: CASRLTGDYSPLHF
cdr3_nt: TGCGCCAGCAGGCTGACAGGGGACTATTCACCCCTCCACTTT

j_call: TRBJ2-3
d_call: TRBD2
v_call: TRBV5-1
clone_size: NA
cdr3_aa: CASSLLGTSGIGEYTDTQYF
cdr3_nt: TGCGCCAGCAGCTTGCTTGGGACTAGCGGGATCGGGGAGTACACAGATACGCAGTATTTT

j_call: TRBJ2-3
d_call: TRBD2
v_call: TRBV19
clone_size: NA
cdr3_aa: CASSLLAGGYTDTQYF
cdr3_nt: TGTGCCAGTAGCCTTCTAGCGGGGGGATACACAGATACGCAGTATTTT

j_call: TRBJ1-2
d_call: TRBD1
v_call: TRBV5-4
clone_size: NA
cdr3_aa: CASSGQGSRYGYTF
cdr3_nt: TGTGCCAGCAGCGGACAGGGCAGTAGGTATGGCTACACCTTC

j_call: TRBJ1-2
d_call: TRBD1
v_call: TRBV2
clone_size: few
cdr3_aa: CASSSGTGTYGYTF
cdr3_nt: TGTGCCAGCAGCTCCGGGACAGGAACCTATGGCTACACCTTC

j_call: TRBJ1-5
d_call: NA
v_call: TRBV7-2
clone_size: NA
cdr3_aa: CASSLGTTNQPQHF
cdr3_nt: TGTGCCAGCAGCTTAGGGACAACGAATCAGCCCCAGCATTTT

j_call: TRBJ1-1
d_call: TRBD1
v_call: TRBV10-2
clone_size: NA
cdr3_aa: CASSDKAGGGVNTEAFF
cdr3_nt: TGCGCCAGCAGTGACAAGGCAGGGGGCGGCGTGAACACTGAAGCTTTCTTT

j_call: TRBJ2-6
d_call: TRBD1
v_call: TRBV5-1
clone_size: NA
cdr3_aa: CASSSGQTGANVLTF
cdr3_nt: TGCGCCAGCAGCTCGGGACAGACTGGGGCCAACGTCCTGACTTTC

j_call: TRBJ1-2
d_call: TRBD1
v_call: TRBV19
clone_size: NA
cdr3_aa: CASSRDRTYGYTF
cdr3_nt: TGTGCCAGTAGCCGGGACAGGACCTATGGCTACACCTTC

j_call: TRBJ2-5
d_call: NA
v_call: TRBV7-7
clone_size: NA
cdr3_aa: CASSSGLQETQYF
cdr3_nt: TGTGCTAGCAGCTCGGGACTGCAAGAGACCCAGTACTTC

j_call: TRBJ2-1
d_call: NA
v_call: TRBV11-2
clone_size: once
cdr3_aa: CASSLLDNYNEQFF
cdr3_nt: TGTGCCAGCAGCTTACTGGACAACTACAATGAGCAGTTCTTC

j_call: TRBJ2-6
d_call: NA
v_call: TRBV9
clone_size: NA
cdr3_aa: CASSVAGAGANVLTF
cdr3_nt: TGTGCCAGCAGCGTAGCCGGGGCTGGGGCCAACGTCCTGACTTTC

j_call: TRBJ2-7
d_call: NA
v_call: TRBV7-9
clone_size: NA
cdr3_aa: CASSLRSYEQYF
cdr3_nt: TGTGCCAGCAGCTTGAGGTCCTACGAGCAGTACTTC

j_call: TRBJ2-1
d_call: TRBD2
v_call: TRBV10-1
clone_size: NA
cdr3_aa: CASTLAGPSSYNEQFF
cdr3_nt: TGCGCCAGCACCCTAGCGGGACCCAGCTCCTACAATGAGCAGTTCTTC

j_call: TRBJ1-1
d_call: NA
v_call: TRBV2
clone_size: NA
cdr3_aa: CASSRGQMNTEAFF
cdr3_nt: TGTGCCAGCAGTAGAGGACAGATGAACACTGAAGCTTTCTTT

j_call: TRBJ1-5
d_call: NA
v_call: TRBV19
clone_size: NA
cdr3_aa: CASSNGEGQPQHF
cdr3_nt: TGTGCCAGTAGTAACGGGGAGGGTCAGCCCCAGCATTTT

j_call: TRBJ2-7
d_call: NA
v_call: TRBV7-2
clone_size: NA
cdr3_aa: CASSWRQAYEQYF
cdr3_nt: TGTGCCAGCAGCTGGCGACAGGCCTACGAGCAGTACTTC

j_call: TRBJ1-2
d_call: TRBD1
v_call: TRBV3-1/TRBV3-2
clone_size: NA
cdr3_aa: CASSGRDRGPGYTF
cdr3_nt: TGTGCCAGCAGCGGAAGGGACAGGGGGCCTGGCTACACCTTC

j_call: TRBJ2-1
d_call: NA
v_call: TRBV11-2
clone_size: NA
cdr3_aa: CASSLGVAASYNEQFF
cdr3_nt: TGTGCCAGCAGCTTAGGAGTAGCGGCCTCCTACAATGAGCAGTTCTTC

j_call: TRBJ1-4
d_call: TRBD1
v_call: TRBV5-4
clone_size: NA
cdr3_aa: CASSLQGGNEKLFF
cdr3_nt: TGTGCCAGCAGCTTACAGGGGGGGAATGAAAAACTGTTTTTT

j_call: TRBJ1-4
d_call: TRBD1
v_call: TRBV25-1
clone_size: NA
cdr3_aa: CASSVWDSNEKLFF
cdr3_nt: TGTGCCAGCAGTGTCTGGGACAGTAATGAAAAACTGTTTTTT